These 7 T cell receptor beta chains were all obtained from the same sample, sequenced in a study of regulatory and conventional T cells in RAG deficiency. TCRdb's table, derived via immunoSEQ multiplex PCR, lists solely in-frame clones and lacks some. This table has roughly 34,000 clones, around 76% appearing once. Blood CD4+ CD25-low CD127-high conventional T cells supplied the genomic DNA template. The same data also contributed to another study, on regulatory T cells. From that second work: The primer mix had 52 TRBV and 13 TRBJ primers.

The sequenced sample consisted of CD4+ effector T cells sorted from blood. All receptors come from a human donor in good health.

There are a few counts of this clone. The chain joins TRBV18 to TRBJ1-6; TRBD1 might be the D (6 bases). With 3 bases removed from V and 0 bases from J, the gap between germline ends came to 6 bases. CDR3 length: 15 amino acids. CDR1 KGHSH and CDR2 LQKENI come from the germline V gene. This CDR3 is CASSPGASYNSPLHF. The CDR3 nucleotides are TGTGCCAGCTCACCGGGGGCCTCCTATAATTCACCCCTCCACTTT.

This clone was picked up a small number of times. The CDR3 sequence is CASSPPGHLYGYTF. CDR3 coding DNA: TGTGCCAGCAGCCCCCCGGGACACCTGTATGGCTACACCTTC. The chain links TRBV11-2 to TRBJ1-2; D may be TRBD1 (6 bases). Germline-derived CDR1 and CDR2 are SGHAT and FQNNGV. CDR3 length equals 14 residues. V gave up 5 bases and J gave up 5 bases, with 15 bases separating them.

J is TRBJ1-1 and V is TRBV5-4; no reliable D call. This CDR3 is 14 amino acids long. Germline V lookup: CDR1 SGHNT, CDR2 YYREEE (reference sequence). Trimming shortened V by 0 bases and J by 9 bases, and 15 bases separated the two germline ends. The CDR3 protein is CASSLGQPPPKAFF. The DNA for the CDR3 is TGTGCCAGCAGCTTGGGCCAGCCCCCTCCTAAAGCTTTCTTT.

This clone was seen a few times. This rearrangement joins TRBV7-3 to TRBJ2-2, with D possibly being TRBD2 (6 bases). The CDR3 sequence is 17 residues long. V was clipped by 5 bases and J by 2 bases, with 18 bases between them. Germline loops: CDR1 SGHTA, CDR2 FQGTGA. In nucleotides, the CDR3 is TGTGCCAGCAGCGCATCTAGCGCGTCCCGCAACACCGGGGAGCTGTTTTTT. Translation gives CASSASSASRNTGELFF.

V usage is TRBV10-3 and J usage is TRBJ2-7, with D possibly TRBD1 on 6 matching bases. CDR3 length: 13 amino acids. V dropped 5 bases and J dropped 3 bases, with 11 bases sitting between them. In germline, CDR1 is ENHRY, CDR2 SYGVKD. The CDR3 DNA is TGTGCCATCAGTCACCAGGACAGCTACGAGCAGTACTTC. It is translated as CAISHQDSYEQYF.

CDR3 sequence: CASSLRANTEAFF. CDR3 bases: TGTGCCAGCAGTTTACGGGCGAACACTGAAGCTTTCTTT. This chain links TRBV28 with TRBJ1-1; no clear D. CDR3 length: 13 amino acids. Germline V CDR1 and CDR2: MDHEN, SYDVKM. Trimming stripped 2 bases from V and 1 base from J, with 5 bases between.

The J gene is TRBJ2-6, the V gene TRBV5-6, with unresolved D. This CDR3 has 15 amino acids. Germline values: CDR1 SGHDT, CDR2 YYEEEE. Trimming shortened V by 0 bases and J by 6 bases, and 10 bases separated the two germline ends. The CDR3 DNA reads TGTGCCAGCAGCTTGGGTCGGAATAAGGCCAACGTCCTGACTTTC. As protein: CASSLGRNKANVLTF.